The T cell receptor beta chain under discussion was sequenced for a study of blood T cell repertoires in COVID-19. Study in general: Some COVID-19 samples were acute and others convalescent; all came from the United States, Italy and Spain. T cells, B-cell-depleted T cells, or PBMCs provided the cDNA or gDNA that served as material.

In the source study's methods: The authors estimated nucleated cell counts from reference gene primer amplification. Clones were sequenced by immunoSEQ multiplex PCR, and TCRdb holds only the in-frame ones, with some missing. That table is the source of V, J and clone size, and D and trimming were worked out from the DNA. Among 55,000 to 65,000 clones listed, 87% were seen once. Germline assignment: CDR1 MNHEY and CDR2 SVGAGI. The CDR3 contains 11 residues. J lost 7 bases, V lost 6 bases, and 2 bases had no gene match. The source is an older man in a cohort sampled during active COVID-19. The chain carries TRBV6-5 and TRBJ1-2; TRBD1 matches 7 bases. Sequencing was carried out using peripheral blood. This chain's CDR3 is CASRRDSGYTF. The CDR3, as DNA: TGTGCCAGCAGGAGGGACAGTGGCTACACCTTC.